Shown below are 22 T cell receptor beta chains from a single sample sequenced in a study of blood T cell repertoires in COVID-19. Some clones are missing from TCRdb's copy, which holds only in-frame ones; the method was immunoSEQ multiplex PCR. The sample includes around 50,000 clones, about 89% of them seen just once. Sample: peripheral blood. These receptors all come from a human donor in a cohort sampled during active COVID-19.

In DNA, the CDR3 is TGCAGTGCTAGTTCAACGGGAGGGACTAGGGGGGGCATTGAGCAGTTCTTC. As protein: CSASSTGGTRGGIEQFF. The V call is TRBV20-1, the J call TRBJ2-1; 8 nucleotides line up with TRBD2. V gave up 3 bases and J gave up 9 bases; unmatched junction bases: 19. Germline values: CDR1 DFQATT, CDR2 SNEGSKA (reference sequence). The CDR3 runs 17 residues.

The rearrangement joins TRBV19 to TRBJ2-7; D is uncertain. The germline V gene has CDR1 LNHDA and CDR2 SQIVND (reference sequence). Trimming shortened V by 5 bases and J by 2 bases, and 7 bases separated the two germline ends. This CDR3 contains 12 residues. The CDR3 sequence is CASSGSTYEQYF. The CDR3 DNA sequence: TGTGCCAGTAGTGGCAGTACCTACGAGCAGTACTTC.

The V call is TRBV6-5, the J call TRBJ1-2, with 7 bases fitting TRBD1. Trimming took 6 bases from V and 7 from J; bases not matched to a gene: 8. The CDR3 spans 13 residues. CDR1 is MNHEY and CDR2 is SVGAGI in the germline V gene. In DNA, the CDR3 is TGTGCCAGCAGGCGACAGGGAGGAAGTGGCTACACCTTC. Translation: CASRRQGGSGYTF.

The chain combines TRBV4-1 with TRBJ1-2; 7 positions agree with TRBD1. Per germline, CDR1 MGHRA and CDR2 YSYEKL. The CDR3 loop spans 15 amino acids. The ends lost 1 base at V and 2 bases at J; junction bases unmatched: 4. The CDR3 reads CASSQGGQINYGYTF. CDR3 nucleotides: TGCGCCAGCAGCCAAGGGGGACAGATAAACTATGGCTACACCTTC.

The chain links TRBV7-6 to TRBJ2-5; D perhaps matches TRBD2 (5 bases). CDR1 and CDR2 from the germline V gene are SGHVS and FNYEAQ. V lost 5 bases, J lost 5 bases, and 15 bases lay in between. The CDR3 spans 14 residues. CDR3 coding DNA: TGTGCCAGCAGCCCCAGCCCTAGCCGGGAGACCCAGTACTTC. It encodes CASSPSPSRETQYF.

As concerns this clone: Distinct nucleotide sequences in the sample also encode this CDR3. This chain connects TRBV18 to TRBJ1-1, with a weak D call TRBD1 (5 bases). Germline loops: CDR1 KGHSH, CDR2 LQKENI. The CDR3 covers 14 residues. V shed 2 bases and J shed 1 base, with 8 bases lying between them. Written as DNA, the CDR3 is TGTGCCAGCTCACCAGACAGAAAGAACACTGAAGCTTTCTTT. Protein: CASSPDRKNTEAFF.

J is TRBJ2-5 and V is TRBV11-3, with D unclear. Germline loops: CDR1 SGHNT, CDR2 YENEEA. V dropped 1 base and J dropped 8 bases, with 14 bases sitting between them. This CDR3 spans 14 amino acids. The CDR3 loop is CASSLASGDDTQYF. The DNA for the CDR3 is TGTGCCAGCAGCTTAGCTTCAGGCGATGACACCCAGTACTTC.

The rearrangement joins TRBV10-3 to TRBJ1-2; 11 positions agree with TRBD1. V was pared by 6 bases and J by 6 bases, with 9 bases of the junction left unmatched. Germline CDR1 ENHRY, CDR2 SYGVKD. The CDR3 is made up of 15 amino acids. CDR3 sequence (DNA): TGTGCCATCAGGTGGACAGGGGGCGCGTTTGATGGCTACACCTTC. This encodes CAIRWTGGAFDGYTF.

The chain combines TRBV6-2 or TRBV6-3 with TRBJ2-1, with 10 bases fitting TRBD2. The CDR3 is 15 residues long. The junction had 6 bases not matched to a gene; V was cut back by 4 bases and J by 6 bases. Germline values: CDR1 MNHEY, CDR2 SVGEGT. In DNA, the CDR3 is TGTGCCAGCAGTTTGAACAGCGGGAGGGCCAATGAGCAGTTCTTC. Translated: CASSLNSGRANEQFF.

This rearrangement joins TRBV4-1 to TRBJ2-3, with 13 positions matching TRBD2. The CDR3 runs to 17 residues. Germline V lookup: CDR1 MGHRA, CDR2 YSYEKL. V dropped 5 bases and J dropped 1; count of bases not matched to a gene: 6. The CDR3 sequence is CASSKGLAGSGTDTQYF. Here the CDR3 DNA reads TGCGCCAGCAGCAAGGGACTAGCGGGATCTGGCACAGATACGCAGTATTTT.

The CDR3 nucleotides read TGTGCCAGCAGCGCCATACCCGATAGCGGGGGGGCGGCCAAAAACATTCAGTACTTC. As protein: CASSAIPDSGGAAKNIQYF. This chain connects TRBV9 to TRBJ2-4; 11 nucleotides match TRBD2. The germline gives CDR1 SGDLS, CDR2 YYNGEE. The CDR3 is made up of 19 amino acids. The ends lost 3 bases at V and 1 base at J; junction bases unmatched: 12.

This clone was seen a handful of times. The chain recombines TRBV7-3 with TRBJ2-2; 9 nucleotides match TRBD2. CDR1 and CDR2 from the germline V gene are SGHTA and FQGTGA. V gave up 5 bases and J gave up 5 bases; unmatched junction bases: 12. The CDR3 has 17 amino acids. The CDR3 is CASSHGGVGLATGELFF. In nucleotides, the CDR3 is TGTGCCAGCAGCCATGGGGGAGTTGGACTAGCGACCGGGGAGCTGTTTTTT. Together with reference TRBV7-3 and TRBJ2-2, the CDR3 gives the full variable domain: GAGVSQTPSNKVTEKGKYVELRCDPISGHTALYWYRQSLGQGPEFLIYFQGTGAADDSGLPNDRFFAVRPEGSVSTLKIQRTERGDSAVYLCASSHGGVGLATGELFFGEGSRLTVL.

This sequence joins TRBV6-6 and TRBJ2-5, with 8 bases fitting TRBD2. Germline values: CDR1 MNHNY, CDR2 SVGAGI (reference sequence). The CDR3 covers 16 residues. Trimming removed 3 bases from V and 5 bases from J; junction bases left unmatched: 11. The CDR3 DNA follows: TGTGCCAGCAGTTATACAGCGGGGGCATTGGGGGAGACCCAGTACTTC. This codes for CASSYTAGALGETQYF.

The CDR3 bases are TGTGCCTCCGGGACTAGCGGTTCTTCGGGTTTCAATGAGCAGTTCTTC. It specifies CASGTSGSSGFNEQFF. This chain connects TRBV30 to TRBJ2-1; 11 bases agree with TRBD2. The J segment lost 6 bases and the V segment lost 7 bases, leaving 14 bases of the junction unmatched. CDR1 and CDR2 from the germline V gene are GTSNPN and SVGIG (reference sequence). The CDR3 is 16 amino acids.

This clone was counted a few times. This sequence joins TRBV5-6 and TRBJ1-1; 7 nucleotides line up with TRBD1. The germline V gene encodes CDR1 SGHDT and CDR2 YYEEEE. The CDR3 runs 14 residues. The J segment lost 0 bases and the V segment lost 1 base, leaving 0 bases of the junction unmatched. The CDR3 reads CASSLTGVNTEAFF. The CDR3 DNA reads TGTGCCAGCAGCTTGACAGGGGTGAACACTGAAGCTTTCTTT.

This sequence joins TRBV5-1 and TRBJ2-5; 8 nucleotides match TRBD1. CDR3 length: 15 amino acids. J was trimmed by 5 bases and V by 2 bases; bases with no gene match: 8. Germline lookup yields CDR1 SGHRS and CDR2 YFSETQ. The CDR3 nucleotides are TGCGCCAGCAGCTTAGGACAGGGTCGTTGGGAGACCCAGTACTTC. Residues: CASSLGQGRWETQYF. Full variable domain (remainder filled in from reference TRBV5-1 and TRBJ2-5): KAGVTQTPRYLIKTRGQQVTLSCSPISGHRSVSWYQQTPGQGLQFLFEYFSETQRNKGNFPGRFSGRQFSNSRSEMNVSTLELGDSALYLCASSLGQGRWETQYFGPGTRLLVL.

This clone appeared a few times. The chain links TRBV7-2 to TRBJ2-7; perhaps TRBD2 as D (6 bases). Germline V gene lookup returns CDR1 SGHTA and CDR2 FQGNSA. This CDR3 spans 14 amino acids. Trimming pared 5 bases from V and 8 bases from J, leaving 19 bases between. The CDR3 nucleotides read TGTGCCAGCAGCCGGACCGGGACTTTCCGGCAGCAGTACTTC. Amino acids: CASSRTGTFRQQYF.

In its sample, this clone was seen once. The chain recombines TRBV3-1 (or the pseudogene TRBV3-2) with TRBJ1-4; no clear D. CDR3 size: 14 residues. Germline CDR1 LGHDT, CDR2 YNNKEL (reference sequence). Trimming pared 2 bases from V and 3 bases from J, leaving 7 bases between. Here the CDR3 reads CASSQRGPNEKLFF. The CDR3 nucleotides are TGTGCCAGCAGCCAACGGGGTCCTAATGAAAAACTGTTTTTT.

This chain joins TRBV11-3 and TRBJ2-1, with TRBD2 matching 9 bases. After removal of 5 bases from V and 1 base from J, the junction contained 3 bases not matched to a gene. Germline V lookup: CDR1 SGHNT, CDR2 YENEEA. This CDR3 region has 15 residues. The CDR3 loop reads CASSRGRGSYNEQFF. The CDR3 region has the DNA TGTGCCAGCAGCCGCGGGAGGGGTTCCTACAATGAGCAGTTCTTC.

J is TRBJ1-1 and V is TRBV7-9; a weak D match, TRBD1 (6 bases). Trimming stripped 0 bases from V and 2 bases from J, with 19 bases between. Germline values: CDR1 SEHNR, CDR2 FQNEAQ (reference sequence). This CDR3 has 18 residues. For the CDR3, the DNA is TGTGCCAGCAGCTTAGCGCTGGTCAGGGAGGGGGGCAACACTGAAGCTTTCTTT. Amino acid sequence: CASSLALVREGGNTEAFF.

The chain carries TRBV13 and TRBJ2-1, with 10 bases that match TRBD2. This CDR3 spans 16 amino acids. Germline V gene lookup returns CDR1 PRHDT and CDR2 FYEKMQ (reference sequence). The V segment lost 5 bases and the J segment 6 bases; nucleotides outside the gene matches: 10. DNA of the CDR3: TGTGCCAGCAGCCGTAAATTACTAGCGGGATTCAATGAGCAGTTCTTC. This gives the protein CASSRKLLAGFNEQFF. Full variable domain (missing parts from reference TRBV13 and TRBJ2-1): AAGVIQSPRHLIKEKRETATLKCYPIPRHDTVYWYQQGPGQDPQFLISFYEKMQSDKGSIPDRFSAQQFSDYHSELNMSSLELGDSALYFCASSRKLLAGFNEQFFGPGTRLTVL.

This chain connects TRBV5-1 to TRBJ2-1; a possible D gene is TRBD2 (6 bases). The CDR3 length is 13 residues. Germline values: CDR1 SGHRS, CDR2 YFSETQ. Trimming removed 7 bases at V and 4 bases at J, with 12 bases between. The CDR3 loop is CASGGSAYNEQFF. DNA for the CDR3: TGCGCCAGCGGGGGGAGCGCGTACAATGAGCAGTTCTTC.